Listed below are T cell receptor beta chains from one sample, sequenced in a study of T cells in Graves' hyperthyroidism and ophthalmopathy. TCRdb redid the calling of the multiplex PCR reads with MiXCR, one entry per CDR3 protein. This sample has fewer than 40,000 distinct CDR3 sequences, with 52% found just once. What was sequenced was blood. These receptors all come from a woman in her 40s with Graves' ophthalmopathy. Each CDR3 is given with its conserved first and last residue. D genes are given only for firm matches. Clone size is not always given. Where it is, it says once, few, many or a class for expanded clones.

J: TRBJ2-2; V: TRBV7-2; D: .; size: many; DNA: TGTGCCAGCAGCTCCGGATTCACCGGGGAGCTGTTTTTT; CDR3: CASSSGFTGELFF
J: TRBJ1-4; V: TRBV11-3; D: TRBD1; size: many; DNA: TGTGCCAGCAGGCCGGGACAGGGTGATGAAAAACTGTTTTTT; CDR3: CASRPGQGDEKLFF
J: TRBJ1-1; V: TRBV2; D: .; size: .; DNA: TGTGCCGGGGAAACCTACAGCGCGAACACTGAAGCTTTCTTT; CDR3: CAGETYSANTEAFF
J: TRBJ2-7; V: TRBV9; D: .; size: once; DNA: TGTGCCAGCAGCGTAGGTGGTGCCCACGAGCAGTACTTC; CDR3: CASSVGGAHEQYF
J: TRBJ2-2; V: TRBV5-1; D: .; size: .; DNA: TGCGCCAGCAGCGACTCCGGGACAGGGGAGCTGTTTTTT; CDR3: CASSDSGTGELFF
J: TRBJ2-3; V: TRBV3-1; D: TRBD2; size: few; DNA: TGTGCCAGCAGCCAAGATCTGGCGGGAGGGCCTTTAGATACGCAGTATTTT; CDR3: CASSQDLAGGPLDTQYF
J: TRBJ1-6; V: TRBV6-6; D: .; size: many; DNA: TGTGCCAGCAGTCCGGCCAGGGGTGATTCACCCCTCCACTTT; CDR3: CASSPARGDSPLHF
J: TRBJ2-3; V: TRBV24-1; D: TRBD2; size: few; DNA: TGTGCCACCAGTGGAAGGGACCTACTAGCGGGAGACAAGGATACGCAGTATTTT; CDR3: CATSGRDLLAGDKDTQYF
J: TRBJ2-6; V: TRBV6-1; D: .; size: .; DNA: TGTGCCAGCAGTGAGAGCGGGGGGGCCAACGTCCTGACTTTC; CDR3: CASSESGGANVLTF
J: TRBJ2-7; V: TRBV9; D: .; size: many; DNA: TGTGCCAGCAGCGTAGCTTATGCTCCCTACGAGCAGTACTTC; CDR3: CASSVAYAPYEQYF
J: TRBJ2-2; V: TRBV19; D: .; size: .; DNA: TGTGCCAGTAGCGGCGACCCGGGAACGAACACCGGGGAGCTGTTTTTT; CDR3: CASSGDPGTNTGELFF
J: TRBJ2-3; V: TRBV5-1; D: TRBD2; size: .; DNA: TGCGCCAGCAGCTCTAGCGGGGATAGCACAGATGCGCAGTATTTT; CDR3: CASSSSGDSTDAQYF
J: TRBJ1-2; V: TRBV5-4; D: .; size: many; DNA: TGTGCCAGCAGCTTGGCTGCCTCTGACCGCTACACCTTC; CDR3: CASSLAASDRYTF
J: TRBJ2-1; V: TRBV7-9; D: TRBD1; size: .; DNA: TGTGCCAGCAGCTCGGACAGGGGGGGGGGTGAGCAGTTCTTC; CDR3: CASSSDRGGGEQFF
J: TRBJ2-3; V: TRBV27; D: TRBD2; size: .; DNA: TGTGCCAGCAGTTTATGGACTAGCGGGAGGCTGAATACGCAGTATTTT; CDR3: CASSLWTSGRLNTQYF
J: TRBJ2-7; V: TRBV2; D: .; size: many; DNA: TGTGCCGGCCGAGAGGATCATTCCTACGAGCAGTACTTC; CDR3: CAGREDHSYEQYF
J: TRBJ2-7; V: TRBV7-7; D: .; size: .; DNA: TGTGCTAGCAGCCAACATTCCGGGACTCAGGCCTACGAGCAGTACTTC; CDR3: CASSQHSGTQAYEQYF
J: TRBJ2-5; V: TRBV4-1; D: TRBD2; size: many; DNA: TGCGCCAGCAGCGCCCGGTGGACTAGCGGGGGAGAGACCCAGTACTTC; CDR3: CASSARWTSGGETQYF
J: TRBJ2-2; V: TRBV5-6; D: TRBD1; size: many; DNA: TGTGCCAGCATACAGCACCCAGGGGGCCTTACCGGGGAGCTGTTTTTT; CDR3: CASIQHPGGLTGELFF
J: TRBJ2-7; V: TRBV20-1; D: .; size: many; DNA: TGCAGTGCACCCTCCCGAGAAGCGGGCAGCTCCTACGAGCAGTACTTC; CDR3: CSAPSREAGSSYEQYF
J: TRBJ2-7; V: TRBV7-9; D: TRBD1; size: once; DNA: TGTGCCAGCAGCTTAACGGGACAGGGGAACGAGCAGTACTTC; CDR3: CASSLTGQGNEQYF
J: TRBJ2-1; V: TRBV6-5; D: TRBD2; size: many; DNA: TGTGCCAGCAGTTATGAGGGACTAGCGGCTTCCTACAATGAGCAGTTCTTC; CDR3: CASSYEGLAASYNEQFF
J: TRBJ2-1; V: TRBV2; D: .; size: .; DNA: TGTGCCAGCAGTGTACGGCCCGACAATGAGCAGTTCTTC; CDR3: CASSVRPDNEQFF
J: TRBJ2-1; V: TRBV12-5; D: .; size: .; DNA: TGTGCTAGTGGTTCCGACAGACTCCCCTACAATGAGCAGTTCTTC; CDR3: CASGSDRLPYNEQFF
J: TRBJ2-1; V: TRBV2; D: .; size: many; DNA: TGTGCCAGCAGAGAAGAGGGAAGTCGGACTAACTACAATGAGCAGTTCTTC; CDR3: CASREEGSRTNYNEQFF
J: TRBJ1-1; V: TRBV9; D: .; size: .; DNA: TGTGCCAGCAGCGCGAGAGTGAGGGAGATCACTGAAGCTTTCTTT; CDR3: CASSARVREITEAFF
J: TRBJ2-6; V: TRBV6-5; D: TRBD2; size: many; DNA: TGTGCCAGCAGCCCCCGGGGGGTCCCGAGCTCTGGGGCCAACGTCCTGACTTTC; CDR3: CASSPRGVPSSGANVLTF
J: TRBJ1-1; V: TRBV6-1; D: TRBD1; size: many; DNA: TGTGCCAGCAGGGACAGGGACAGGGTGAACACTGAAGCTTTCTTT; CDR3: CASRDRDRVNTEAFF
J: TRBJ1-2; V: TRBV6-4; D: TRBD1; size: many; DNA: TGTGCCAGCAGTGACTCTGAGGGGGGGACAGGGGGCTTGGGCTACACCTTC; CDR3: CASSDSEGGTGGLGYTF
J: TRBJ2-7; V: TRBV19; D: .; size: .; DNA: TGTGCCAGTAGTATAGGCGTCGGATCGTACGAGCAGTACTTC; CDR3: CASSIGVGSYEQYF